These T cell receptor beta chains were read from a single sample in a study of blood T cell repertoires in COVID-19. Assay used: immunoSEQ multiplex PCR; TCRdb lists only in-frame clones, some missing. The table shows some 57,000 clones, with around 86% occurring only once. Sequencing was performed on peripheral blood. The receptor set was obtained from a man between 65 and 85 years old with acute or convalescent COVID-19. Each CDR3 is given with its conserved first and last residue. The order of the fields is CDR3 DNA, CDR3 protein, clone size, V gene, J gene, CDR3 length, D gene. The D gene is left open where the match is weak. Only part of the rows carry a size: once, few, many, or a class if the clone is expanded.

DNA: TGTGCCAGCAAGGGGGCATACGAGCAGTACTTC; CDR3: CASKGAYEQYF; size: -; V: TRBV2; J: TRBJ2-7; length: 11; D: TRBD1
DNA: TGTGCCATCAGTTCAGGAAAAGATACGCAGTATTTT; CDR3: CAISSGKDTQYF; size: -; V: TRBV10-3; J: TRBJ2-3; length: 12; D: -
DNA: TGCGCCAGCACTTGTGGACAGAGCTCCTACGAGCAGTACTTC; CDR3: CASTCGQSSYEQYF; size: -; V: TRBV23-1; J: TRBJ2-7; length: 14; D: -
DNA: TGCGCCAGCAGCCCCCCGACAGGGAACTATGGCTACACCTTC; CDR3: CASSPPTGNYGYTF; size: -; V: TRBV5-1; J: TRBJ1-2; length: 14; D: TRBD1
DNA: TGTGCCAGCAGTTACTCGCGGGATTTGGCCGGGGAGCTGTTTTTT; CDR3: CASSYSRDLAGELFF; size: -; V: TRBV6-5; J: TRBJ2-2; length: 15; D: -
DNA: TGTGCCAGCAGCTTTTCAACAGGGGTGAATGAAAAACTGTTTTTT; CDR3: CASSFSTGVNEKLFF; size: -; V: TRBV7-9; J: TRBJ1-4; length: 15; D: TRBD1
DNA: TGCGCCAGCAGCCCAAACAGGGGGTGGAACACTGAAGCTTTCTTT; CDR3: CASSPNRGWNTEAFF; size: once; V: TRBV4-1; J: TRBJ1-1; length: 15; D: TRBD1
DNA: TGTGCCAGCAGCGCACTTGGGGGCACTAATTCACCCCTCCACTTT; CDR3: CASSALGGTNSPLHF; size: -; V: TRBV6-4; J: TRBJ1-6; length: 15; D: -
DNA: TGTGCCATCAGTGGGTGGCAGGGGATTTATGGCTACACCTTC; CDR3: CAISGWQGIYGYTF; size: -; V: TRBV10-3; J: TRBJ1-2; length: 14; D: -
DNA: TGTGCCAGCAGCTTAGGGACAGGGGGCTTAGAGACCCAGTACTTC; CDR3: CASSLGTGGLETQYF; size: -; V: TRBV11-2; J: TRBJ2-5; length: 15; D: TRBD1
DNA: TGCGCCAGCAGCCAGGGACAGGCGTGGGATACGCAGTATTTT; CDR3: CASSQGQAWDTQYF; size: -; V: TRBV5-1; J: TRBJ2-3; length: 14; D: TRBD1
DNA: TGTGCCAGCAGCAAGATAGAATACAATGAGCAGTTCTTC; CDR3: CASSKIEYNEQFF; size: -; V: TRBV5-4; J: TRBJ2-1; length: 13; D: -
DNA: TGTGCCAGCACCTTAGGGCCTCAGGGTCCCACTGAAGCTTTCTTT; CDR3: CASTLGPQGPTEAFF; size: -; V: TRBV5-5; J: TRBJ1-1; length: 15; D: -
DNA: TGTGCCAGCAGCTATACAGGGAGTGATCAGCCCCAGCATTTT; CDR3: CASSYTGSDQPQHF; size: -; V: TRBV2; J: TRBJ1-5; length: 14; D: -
DNA: TGTGCCTCTGTCAGCTCTGGAAACACCATATATTTT; CDR3: CASVSSGNTIYF; size: -; V: TRBV6-5; J: TRBJ1-3; length: 12; D: -
DNA: TGCAGTGCTAGTCAGCCAGCAGGGGAAAAACTGTTTTTT; CDR3: CSASQPAGEKLFF; size: -; V: TRBV20-1; J: TRBJ1-4; length: 13; D: -
DNA: TGCGCCAGCAGCGACCTCGGAGGGGGGGTCACAGATACGCAGTATTTT; CDR3: CASSDLGGGVTDTQYF; size: -; V: TRBV5-1; J: TRBJ2-3; length: 16; D: -
DNA: TGTGCCAGCAGCCAAGGGGTAGGGGGCTCCTATAATTCACCCCTCCACTTT; CDR3: CASSQGVGGSYNSPLHF; size: -; V: TRBV3-1/TRBV3-2; J: TRBJ1-6; length: 17; D: -
DNA: TGTGCCAGCAGCTTAGGAGGGAGGGGTAACTATGGCTACACCTTC; CDR3: CASSLGGRGNYGYTF; size: -; V: TRBV11-2; J: TRBJ1-2; length: 15; D: -
DNA: TGTGCCAGCAGCTTAGGAGCTGATGGCTACACCTTC; CDR3: CASSLGADGYTF; size: once; V: TRBV7-2; J: TRBJ1-2; length: 12; D: -
DNA: TGTGCCAGCAGCCCGCTTCCTTTACAGGGGTTAGATACGCAGTATTTT; CDR3: CASSPLPLQGLDTQYF; size: -; V: TRBV14; J: TRBJ2-3; length: 16; D: TRBD1
DNA: TGCGCCAGCAGCTTGGCCTCAGCCTACAATGAGCAGTTCTTC; CDR3: CASSLASAYNEQFF; size: few; V: TRBV5-1; J: TRBJ2-1; length: 14; D: -
DNA: TGCGCCGGCGGTGGCGGGGGGGCCGGAGATACGCAGTATTTT; CDR3: CAGGGGGAGDTQYF; size: -; V: TRBV5-1; J: TRBJ2-3; length: 14; D: TRBD2
DNA: TGTGCCAGCTCACCTTTCTATGGCACAGATACGCAGTATTTT; CDR3: CASSPFYGTDTQYF; size: -; V: TRBV18; J: TRBJ2-3; length: 14; D: -
DNA: TGTGCCAGCAGAAAAGATACAGGGGGTGCTGAAGCTTTCTTT; CDR3: CASRKDTGGAEAFF; size: -; V: TRBV6-5; J: TRBJ1-1; length: 14; D: TRBD1
DNA: TGTGCCAGCAGCTTAGACAGGGCAAATGAAAAACTGTTTTTT; CDR3: CASSLDRANEKLFF; size: -; V: TRBV7-9; J: TRBJ1-4; length: 14; D: -